This T cell receptor (beta chain) originates from a study of CD8 T cells in ankylosing spondylitis. General study points: Previously reported in reactive arthritis synovial fluid and blood were some of the motif variants.

V was pared by 3 bases and J by 2 bases, with 6 bases between. CDR3 size: 13 residues. Per germline, CDR1 LGHNA and CDR2 YNFKEQ. Regarding this clonotype: Its specificity is unknown.

TCRdb passed the 5' RACE reads through MiXCR, listing each CDR3 protein once. The profile shows around 150,000 distinct CDR3 sequences, under 45% of them singletons. The receptor was derived from a male donor with ankylosing spondylitis. The genes are TRBV4-2 and TRBJ2-3; D call uncertain. The specimen was synovial fluid, either unsorted or a sorted T cell fraction (not recorded which). The CDR3 protein is CASSHHYTDTQYF. Here the CDR3 DNA reads TGTGCCAGCAGCCACCACTACACAGATACGCAGTATTTT.